This T cell receptor (beta chain) is drawn from a study of cytomegalovirus exposure and HLA in healthy donors. The overall study: Genotyping showed roughly 76% of 350 to 400 donors falling in the Caucasian-associated ancestry cluster. Study-level points and caveats: In a later analysis, CMV-associated beta chains were mostly HLA-associated, it appeared. Presence/absence analyses assumed roughly uniform sequencing depth across donors, which may not hold.

A multiplex PCR was run with 60 Vbeta primers and 13 Jbeta primers. The data were produced by immunoSEQ multiplex PCR, yet TCRdb's version contains in-frame clones alone and is incomplete. The sample consists of about 120,000 clones, approximately 80% of them appearing once. A remark on this clone: No antigen is known for it.

The V gene end was trimmed by 4 bases and the J gene end by 4 bases; junction bases not matched to a gene: 0. The CDR3 is 13 amino acids. Looked up from germline, CDR1 is SGHVS and CDR2 is FQNEAQ. V is TRBV7-8 and J is TRBJ1-5, with 8 bases matching TRBD1. The specimen sequenced was PBMCs. The source is a man aged 25 to 40 in good health and CMV-seropositive. DNA of the CDR3: TGTGCCAGCAGCTGGACAGGGAATCAGCCCCAGCATTTT. Translation: CASSWTGNQPQHF.